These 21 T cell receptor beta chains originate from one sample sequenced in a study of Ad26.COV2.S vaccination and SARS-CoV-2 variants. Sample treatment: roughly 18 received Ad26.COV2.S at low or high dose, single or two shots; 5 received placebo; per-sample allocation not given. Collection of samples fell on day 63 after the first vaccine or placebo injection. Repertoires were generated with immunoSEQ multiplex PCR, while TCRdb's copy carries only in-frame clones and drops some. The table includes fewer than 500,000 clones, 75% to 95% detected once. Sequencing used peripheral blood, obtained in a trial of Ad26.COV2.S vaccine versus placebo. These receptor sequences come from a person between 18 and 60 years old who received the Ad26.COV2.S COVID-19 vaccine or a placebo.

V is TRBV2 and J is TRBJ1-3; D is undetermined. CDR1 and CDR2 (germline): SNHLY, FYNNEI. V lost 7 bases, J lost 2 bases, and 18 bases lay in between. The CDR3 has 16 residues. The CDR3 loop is CASIRNLGPAGNTIYF. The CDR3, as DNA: TGTGCCAGCATTCGCAATTTGGGTCCCGCTGGAAACACCATATATTTT.

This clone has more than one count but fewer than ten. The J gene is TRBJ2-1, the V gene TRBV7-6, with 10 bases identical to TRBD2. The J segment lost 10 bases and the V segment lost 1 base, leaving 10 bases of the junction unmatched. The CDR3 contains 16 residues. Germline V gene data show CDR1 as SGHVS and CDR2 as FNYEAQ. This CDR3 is CASSLVPAGGVWEQFF. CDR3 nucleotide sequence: TGTGCCAGCAGCTTAGTTCCAGCGGGAGGGGTCTGGGAGCAGTTCTTC.

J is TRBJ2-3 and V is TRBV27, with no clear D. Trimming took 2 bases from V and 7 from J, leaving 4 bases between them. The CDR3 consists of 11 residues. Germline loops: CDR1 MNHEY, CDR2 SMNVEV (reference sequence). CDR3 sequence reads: CASSLANTQYF. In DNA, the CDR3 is TGTGCCAGCAGTTTAGCGAATACGCAGTATTTT.

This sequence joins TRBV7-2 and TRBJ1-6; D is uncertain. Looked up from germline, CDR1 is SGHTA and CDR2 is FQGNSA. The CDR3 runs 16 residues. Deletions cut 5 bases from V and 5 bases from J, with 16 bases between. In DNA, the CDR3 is TGTGCCAGCAGCCCCCGGGGAGGAGCGAATAATTCACCCCTCCACTTT. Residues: CASSPRGGANNSPLHF.

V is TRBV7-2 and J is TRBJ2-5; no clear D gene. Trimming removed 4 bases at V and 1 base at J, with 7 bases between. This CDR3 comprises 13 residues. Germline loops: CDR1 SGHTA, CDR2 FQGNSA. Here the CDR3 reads CASSYRTQETQYF. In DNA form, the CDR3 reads TGTGCCAGCAGCTACCGGACCCAAGAGACCCAGTACTTC. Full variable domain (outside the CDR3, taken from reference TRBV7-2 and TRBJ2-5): GAGVSQSPSNKVTEKGKDVELRCDPISGHTALYWYRQSLGQGLEFLIYFQGNSAPDKSGLPSDRFSAERTGGSVSTLTIQRTQQEDSAVYLCASSYRTQETQYFGPGTRLLVL.

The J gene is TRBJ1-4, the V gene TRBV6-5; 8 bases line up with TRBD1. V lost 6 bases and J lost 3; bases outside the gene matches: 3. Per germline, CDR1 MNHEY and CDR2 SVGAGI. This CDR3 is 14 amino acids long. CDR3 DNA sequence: TGTGCCAGCAGAACAGGGGGGTCTAATGAAAAACTGTTTTTT. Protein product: CASRTGGSNEKLFF.

The CDR3 is CASSLPQGNTDTQYF. The CDR3, as DNA: TGTGCCAGCAGTTTACCTCAGGGGAATACAGATACGCAGTATTTT. The V gene is TRBV28, the J gene TRBJ2-3, with D possibly TRBD1 on 6 matching bases. V was pared by 2 bases and J by 3 bases, with 12 bases between. CDR1 MDHEN and CDR2 SYDVKM come from the germline V gene. The CDR3 is 15 amino acids.

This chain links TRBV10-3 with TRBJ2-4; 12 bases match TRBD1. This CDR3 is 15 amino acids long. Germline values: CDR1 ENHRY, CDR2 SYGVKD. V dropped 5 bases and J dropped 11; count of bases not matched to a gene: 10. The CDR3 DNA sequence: TGTGCCATCAGTACTGGGACAGGGGGCACAATGGTTCAGTACTTC. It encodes CAISTGTGGTMVQYF.

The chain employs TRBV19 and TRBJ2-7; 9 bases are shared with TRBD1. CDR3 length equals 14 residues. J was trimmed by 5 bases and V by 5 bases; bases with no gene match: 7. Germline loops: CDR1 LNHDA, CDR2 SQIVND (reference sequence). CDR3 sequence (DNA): TGTGCCAGTAGTGTAGGACAGGGGACTCACGAGCAGTACTTC. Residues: CASSVGQGTHEQYF.

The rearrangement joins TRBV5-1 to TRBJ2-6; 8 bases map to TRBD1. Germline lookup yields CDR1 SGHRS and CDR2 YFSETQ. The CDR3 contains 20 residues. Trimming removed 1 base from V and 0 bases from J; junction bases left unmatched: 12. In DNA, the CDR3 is TGCGCCAGCAGCTTGAGGGGGCCCAGGACAGGGAGCTCTGGGGCCAACGTCCTGACTTTC. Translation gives CASSLRGPRTGSSGANVLTF.

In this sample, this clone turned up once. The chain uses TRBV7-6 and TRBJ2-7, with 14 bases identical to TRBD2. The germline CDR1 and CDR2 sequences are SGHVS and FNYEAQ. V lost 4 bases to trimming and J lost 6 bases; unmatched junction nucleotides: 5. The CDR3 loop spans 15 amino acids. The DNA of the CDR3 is TGTGCCAGCAGCTCCTCGGGACTAGCGGGAGTCGAGCAGTACTTC. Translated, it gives CASSSSGLAGVEQYF.

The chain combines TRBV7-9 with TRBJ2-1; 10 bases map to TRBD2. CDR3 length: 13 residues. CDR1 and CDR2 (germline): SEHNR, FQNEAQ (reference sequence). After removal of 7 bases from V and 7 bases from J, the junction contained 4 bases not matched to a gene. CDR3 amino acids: CASNPSGGNEQFF. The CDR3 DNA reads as TGTGCCAGCAACCCTAGCGGGGGTAATGAGCAGTTCTTC.

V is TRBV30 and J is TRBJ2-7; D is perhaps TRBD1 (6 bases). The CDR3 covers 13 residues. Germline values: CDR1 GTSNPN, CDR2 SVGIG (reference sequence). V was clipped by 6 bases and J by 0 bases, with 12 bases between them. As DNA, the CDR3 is TGTGCCTGTCTCCGGGACAACTCCTACGAGCAGTACTTC. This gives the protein CACLRDNSYEQYF.

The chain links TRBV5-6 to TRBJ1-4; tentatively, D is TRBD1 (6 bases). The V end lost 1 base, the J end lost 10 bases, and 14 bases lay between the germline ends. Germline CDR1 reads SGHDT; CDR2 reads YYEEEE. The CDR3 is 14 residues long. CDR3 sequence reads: CASSLRDTGGKLFF. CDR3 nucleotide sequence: TGTGCCAGCAGCTTGCGGGACACCGGCGGAAAACTGTTTTTT. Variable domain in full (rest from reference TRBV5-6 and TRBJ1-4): DAGVTQSPTHLIKTRGQQVTLRCSPKSGHDTVSWYQQALGQGPQFIFQYYEEEERQRGNFPDRFSGHQFPNYSSELNVNALLLGDSALYLCASSLRDTGGKLFFGSGTQLSVL.

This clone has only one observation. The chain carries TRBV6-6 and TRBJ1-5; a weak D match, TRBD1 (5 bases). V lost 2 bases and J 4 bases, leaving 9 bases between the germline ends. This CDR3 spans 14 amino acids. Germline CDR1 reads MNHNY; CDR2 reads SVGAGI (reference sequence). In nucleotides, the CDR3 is TGTGCCAGCAGTTACGAAGGGGCGAATCAGCCCCAGCATTTT. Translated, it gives CASSYEGANQPQHF.

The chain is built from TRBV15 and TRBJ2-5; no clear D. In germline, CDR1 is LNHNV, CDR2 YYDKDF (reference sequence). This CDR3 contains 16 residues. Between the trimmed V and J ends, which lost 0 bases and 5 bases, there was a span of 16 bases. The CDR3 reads CATSRDHEDPAETQYF. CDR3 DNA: TGTGCCACCAGCAGAGATCATGAGGATCCGGCGGAGACCCAGTACTTC. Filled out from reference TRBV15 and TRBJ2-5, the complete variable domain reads DAMVIQNPRYQVTQFGKPVTLSCSQTLNHNVMYWYQQKSSQAPKLLFHYYDKDFNNEADTPDNFQSRRPNTSFCFLDIRSPGLGDTAMYLCATSRDHEDPAETQYFGPGTRLLVL.

This chain's CDR3 is CASSLSPNRGRGVTEAFF. The CDR3 nucleotides read TGTGCCAGCAGTTTATCTCCCAACAGGGGAAGAGGCGTAACTGAAGCTTTCTTT. This chain links TRBV28 with TRBJ1-1; TRBD1 matches 7 bases. Germline loops: CDR1 MDHEN, CDR2 SYDVKM. The V segment lost 1 base and the J segment 5 bases; nucleotides outside the gene matches: 16. The CDR3 runs 18 residues.

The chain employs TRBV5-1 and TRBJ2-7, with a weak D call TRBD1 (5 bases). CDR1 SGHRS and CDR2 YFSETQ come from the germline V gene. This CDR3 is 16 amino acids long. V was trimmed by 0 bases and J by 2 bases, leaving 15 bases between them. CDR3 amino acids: CASSLAETANTYEQYF. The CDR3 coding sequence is TGCGCCAGCAGCTTGGCCGAGACAGCGAACACCTACGAGCAGTACTTC.

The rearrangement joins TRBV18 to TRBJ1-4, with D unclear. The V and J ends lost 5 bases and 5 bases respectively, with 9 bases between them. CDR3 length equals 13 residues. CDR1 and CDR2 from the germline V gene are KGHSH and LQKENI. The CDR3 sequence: CASSSRGNEKLFF. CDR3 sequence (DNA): TGTGCCAGCTCATCACGCGGGAATGAAAAACTGTTTTTT.

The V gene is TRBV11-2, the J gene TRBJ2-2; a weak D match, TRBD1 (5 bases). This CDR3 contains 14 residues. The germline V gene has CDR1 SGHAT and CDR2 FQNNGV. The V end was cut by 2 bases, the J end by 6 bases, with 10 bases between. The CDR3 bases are TGTGCCAGCAGCTTAAACCTCAGGGCCGGGGAGCTGTTTTTT. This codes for CASSLNLRAGELFF.

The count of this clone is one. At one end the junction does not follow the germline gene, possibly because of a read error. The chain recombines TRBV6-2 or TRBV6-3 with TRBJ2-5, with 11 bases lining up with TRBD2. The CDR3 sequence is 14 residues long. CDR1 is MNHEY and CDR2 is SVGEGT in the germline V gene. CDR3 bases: TGTGCCAGCAGTATAGCGGGAGGGATTCCATCCTTAAACTTC. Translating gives CASSIAGGIPSLNF.